This is a list of T cell receptor beta chains from one sample in a study of response to subunit inactivated influenza vaccine. Each CDR3 protein gets one entry after TCRdb re-called the RT-PCR reads with MiXCR. The sample shows 450,000 to 600,000 distinct CDR3 sequences, more than 7% of them seen only once. Sequencing was performed on PBMCs from blood, taken roughly 24 months after vaccination. Source of these receptors: a man between 50 and 69 years old who received an inactivated influenza vaccine. Both conserved end residues are part of each CDR3. The order of the fields is V gene, D gene, J gene, clone size, CDR3 DNA, CDR3 protein. A D gene is named only where the DNA matches it firmly. The size field is filled for only some rows; it gives once, few, many or a size class.

TRBV18	-	TRBJ2-7	-	TGTGCCAGCTCACCACAGGGGCACTACGAGCAGTACTTC	CASSPQGHYEQYF
TRBV5-1	TRBD1	TRBJ2-1	-	TGCGCCAGCAGGGGACAGGGGAGTGAGCAGTTCTTC	CASRGQGSEQFF
TRBV28	TRBD1	TRBJ1-5	few	TGTGCCAGCAGTCCAGACCAGGGGGCGCTTTTCGGGACTCATCAGCCCCAGCATTTT	CASSPDQGALFGTHQPQHF
TRBV6-5	-	TRBJ1-4	few	TGTGCCAGCAGTTACTCGGGTCAGGGCTCTGAAAAACTGTTTTTT	CASSYSGQGSEKLFF
TRBV6-1	-	TRBJ2-5	-	TGTGCCAGCTACAGGGCCCGCGGGGAGACCCAGTACTTC	CASYRARGETQYF
TRBV20-1	-	TRBJ1-5	many	TGCAGTGCTACTGGAGGACAGCCCCAGCATTTT	CSATGGQPQHF
TRBV5-1	-	TRBJ2-2	many	TGCGCCAGCAGCTTCTGGGGTTCTGGGGAGCTGTTTTTT	CASSFWGSGELFF
TRBV12-3/TRBV12-4	-	TRBJ1-5	many	TGTGCCAGCAACTCTTACGGTCTGGGTCAGCCCCAGCATTTT	CASNSYGLGQPQHF
TRBV24-1	-	TRBJ2-1	-	TGTGCCACCAGTGAGGACCCCCGGCATGAGCAGTTCTTC	CATSEDPRHEQFF
TRBV12-2	-	TRBJ2-2	-	TGTGCAAGTCGCTTAGCGTGGAAAGGGGGGACCGGGGAGCTGTTTTTT	CASRLAWKGGTGELFF
TRBV7-2	-	TRBJ2-5	many	TGTGCCAGCAGCAACCGCAGGGGAGGGATGGAGACCCAGTACTTC	CASSNRRGGMETQYF
TRBV6-2/TRBV6-3	-	TRBJ2-1	many	TGTGCCAGCAGTTACTCCTGGGGAACGGGCGGCAATGAGCAGTTCTTC	CASSYSWGTGGNEQFF
TRBV4-1	TRBD2	TRBJ2-5	few	TGCGCCAGCAGCGTTAGCGGGGGGGCCCTAGAGACCCAGTACTTC	CASSVSGGALETQYF
TRBV5-1	-	TRBJ1-6	many	TGCGCCAGCAGCTTAAGGACAGCCGAGAATTCACCCCTCCACTTT	CASSLRTAENSPLHF
TRBV5-1	-	TRBJ2-5	many	TGCGCCAGCAGCCCCCGAAGCGGAATTGAAGAGACCCAGTACTTC	CASSPRSGIEETQYF
TRBV5-4	-	TRBJ2-3	-	TGTGCCAGCAGCTTGGGCAGGGAGGATACGCAGTATTTT	CASSLGREDTQYF
TRBV10-3	-	TRBJ2-7	many	TGTGCCATCAGTGAGGGACGGAGGTCCTACGAGCAGTACTTC	CAISEGRRSYEQYF
TRBV9	-	TRBJ1-5	-	TGTGCCAGCAGCGTGGAGGGGGTAAGCAATCAGCCCCAGCATTTT	CASSVEGVSNQPQHF